This is a list of T cell receptor beta chains from one sample in a study of T cell responses to AZD1222 COVID-19 vaccine. This table comes from immunoSEQ multiplex PCR, and its TCRdb copy is limited to in-frame clones, with some not included. The sample shows roughly 56,000 clones, about 81% of them seen only once. The material was peripheral blood, obtained 28 days after the second AZD1222 dose. Source of these receptors: an adult who received the AZD1222 COVID-19 vaccine. CDR3s include the opening cysteine and the closing phenylalanine or tryptophan. Each record gives: clone size, J gene, V gene, D gene, CDR3 DNA, CDR3 protein. D genes are given only for firm matches. Clone size appears in some rows only: once, few, many, or a class for an expanded clone.

- | TRBJ2-7 | TRBV5-1 | TRBD1 | TGCGCCAGCAGTACCGGACAGGGGGCGATTACCTCCTTCAATCCGAGCTACGAGCAGTACTTC | CASSTGQGAITSFNPSYEQYF
- | TRBJ1-2 | TRBV5-4 | TRBD1 | TGTGCCAGCAGCTTGGGTCCCGGGACAGGGACTCTGGACGGCTATGGCTACACCTTC | CASSLGPGTGTLDGYGYTF
- | TRBJ1-1 | TRBV5-8 | - | TGTGCCAGCAGCTTCAAAACAGGGTCTGAAGCTTTCTTT | CASSFKTGSEAFF
- | TRBJ2-2 | TRBV19 | - | TGTGCCAGTAGTATAGGAATTCAGGGCGACACGAACACCGGGGAGCTGTTTTTT | CASSIGIQGDTNTGELFF
- | TRBJ2-7 | TRBV5-5 | TRBD1 | TGTGCCAGCAGCATTAACAGGGGCTCCGAGCAGTACTTC | CASSINRGSEQYF
once | TRBJ2-1 | TRBV9 | TRBD2 | TGTGCCAGTAAGTCTAGCGGGAGGAGTAGTGAGCAGTTCTTC | CASKSSGRSSEQFF
- | TRBJ2-3 | TRBV27 | - | TGTGCCAGCAGTTTACTGGGTACCACTTTGAACGAGAGAACAGGGAGAGGTACGCAGTATTTT | CASSLLGTTLNERTGRGTQYF
- | TRBJ1-4 | TRBV7-2 | TRBD1 | TGTGCCAGCAGCTTTTCAGGGGGCATGGGTGAAAAACTGTTTTTT | CASSFSGGMGEKLFF
- | TRBJ2-7 | TRBV5-1 | TRBD1 | TGCGCCAGCAGGTCTTTGACAGGGGGCACCGGGCACGAGCAGTACTTC | CASRSLTGGTGHEQYF
- | TRBJ1-6 | TRBV30 | - | TGTGCCTGGAGTGAACAGAATTCACCCCTCCACTTT | CAWSEQNSPLHF
few | TRBJ2-7 | TRBV4-2 | TRBD2 | TGTGCCAGCAGCCAAGACGAAACTAGCGGGAGTTCCGAGCAGTACTTC | CASSQDETSGSSEQYF
- | TRBJ2-7 | TRBV7-2 | - | TGTGCCAGCAGCCGAAGCTCCTACGAGCAGTACTTC | CASSRSSYEQYF
- | TRBJ2-7 | TRBV19 | - | TGTGCCAGTAGTAGGGCCGAGTCCTACGAGCAGTACTTC | CASSRAESYEQYF
- | TRBJ2-3 | TRBV6-5 | - | TGTGCCAGCAGACCCGGGAGTAGGGGCACAGATACGCAGTATTTT | CASRPGSRGTDTQYF
- | TRBJ2-2 | TRBV5-1 | - | TGCGCCAGCAGCACGGGACTGCCTGCCGGGGAGCTGTTTTTT | CASSTGLPAGELFF
- | TRBJ2-7 | TRBV7-8 | - | TGTGCCAGCAGCCGCGTTGGGGACGAGCAGTACTTC | CASSRVGDEQYF
- | TRBJ2-5 | TRBV6-2/TRBV6-3 | - | TGTGCCAGCAGTTACTTACCGCGGTTACGGGAGACCCAGTACTTC | CASSYLPRLRETQYF
- | TRBJ1-5 | TRBV7-2 | TRBD1 | TGTGCCAGCAGCTTAGGGACAGGAAGCAATCAGCCCCAGCATTTT | CASSLGTGSNQPQHF
- | TRBJ2-7 | TRBV9 | TRBD1 | TGTGCCAGCAGCGCCGGACAGGGGCTGGAGAACGAGCAGTACTTC | CASSAGQGLENEQYF
few | TRBJ1-4 | TRBV27 | - | TGTGCCAGCAGTTCCCGAACACCCGGGACACTAAGCGAAAAACTGTTTTTT | CASSSRTPGTLSEKLFF
- | TRBJ1-5 | TRBV7-9 | - | TGTGCCAGCAGCTTAGCGCGGGGGACGGATAGCAATCAGCCCCAGCATTTT | CASSLARGTDSNQPQHF
- | TRBJ2-1 | TRBV27 | TRBD2 | TGTGCCAGCAGTTTAGCGGGAGGTACTTACAATGAGCAGTTCTTC | CASSLAGGTYNEQFF
- | TRBJ2-7 | TRBV5-6 | TRBD1 | TGTGCCAGCAGCGAGGACAGGGGGTACGAGCAGTACTTC | CASSEDRGYEQYF
- | TRBJ2-3 | TRBV7-3 | - | TGTGCCAGCAGCAACAGGGTGGATACGCAGTATTTT | CASSNRVDTQYF
- | TRBJ1-1 | TRBV5-4 | - | TGTGCCAGCAGCTTCAACTCCGGGACAAGGGCTCTCATGAACACTGAAGCTTTCTTT | CASSFNSGTRALMNTEAFF
- | TRBJ1-5 | TRBV18 | - | TGTGCCAGCTCACCACAGGCCAATCAGCCCCAGCATTTT | CASSPQANQPQHF
- | TRBJ2-3 | TRBV5-6 | TRBD1 | TGTGCCAGCAGCTTGGTAGTGACAGGGCGGATAGATACGCAGTATTTT | CASSLVVTGRIDTQYF
- | TRBJ2-7 | TRBV7-3 | - | TGTGCCAGCAGCTTAAGGGAGGACCACGAGCAGTACTTC | CASSLREDHEQYF
- | TRBJ2-7 | TRBV6-2/TRBV6-3 | - | TGTGCCAGCAGTTTCGGGGGCCAGTCGTCAATGCAATACTTC | CASSFGGQSSMQYF
- | TRBJ2-7 | TRBV5-6 | TRBD1 | TGTGCCAGCAGCACCTCCGGGACAGGGGGATACGAGCAGTACTTC | CASSTSGTGGYEQYF
- | TRBJ1-3 | TRBV18 | - | TGTGCCAGCTCACCACTGCGGGGTGGAAACACCATATATTTT | CASSPLRGGNTIYF
- | TRBJ2-1 | TRBV19 | TRBD2 | TGTGCCAGTAGGCCCCTAGCGGAGGGGAACAATGAGCAGTTCTTC | CASRPLAEGNNEQFF
- | TRBJ2-2 | TRBV7-9 | - | TGTGCCAGCAGCTTGCCCCCCGGGGGAAGGAACACCGGGGAGCTGTTTTTT | CASSLPPGGRNTGELFF
few | TRBJ1-4 | TRBV27 | - | TGTGCCAGCAGTTTAATAGCGGCAACTAATGAAAAACTGTTTTTT | CASSLIAATNEKLFF
few | TRBJ2-1 | TRBV19 | - | TGTGCCAGTAGTGTGACTACCCAATTGCGAGAGCAGTTCTTC | CASSVTTQLREQFF
few | TRBJ1-1 | TRBV7-2 | - | TGTGCCAGCAGCCTCCGAGCCAGCTATTCTGAAGCTTTCTTT | CASSLRASYSEAFF
- | TRBJ2-4 | TRBV5-5 | TRBD1 | TGTGCCAGCAGCTTGCCAGGGGGAAACATTCAGTACTTC | CASSLPGGNIQYF
- | TRBJ1-2 | TRBV5-1 | - | TGCGCCAGCAGCTTGCCCCAGGACCGTCCTCGGAGCTACACCTTC | CASSLPQDRPRSYTF
- | TRBJ1-1 | TRBV27 | TRBD1 | TGTGCCAGCAGTCTAAGACAGGGGGCGTTACGCGCTGAAGCTTTCTTT | CASSLRQGALRAEAFF
- | TRBJ2-1 | TRBV14 | - | TGTGCCAGCAGCCCGCTCGTCGCCAGGGACGGATACAATGAGCAGTTCTTC | CASSPLVARDGYNEQFF
- | TRBJ1-1 | TRBV10-2 | TRBD1 | TGCGCCAGCAGTGATTGGTCAGGGGGCTACGCTGAAGCTTTCTTT | CASSDWSGGYAEAFF
- | TRBJ2-2 | TRBV6-1 | - | TGTGCCAGCAGTGAAGGGAGGACCGGGGAGCTGTTTTTT | CASSEGRTGELFF
- | TRBJ2-7 | TRBV15 | - | TGTGCCACCAGCAGAGATAGCGCGAGCTCCTACGAGCAGTACTTC | CATSRDSASSYEQYF
- | TRBJ1-2 | TRBV6-6 | TRBD1 | TGTGCCAGCAATCGACAGGGGAGGTCCTCTAACTATGGCTACACCTTC | CASNRQGRSSNYGYTF
- | TRBJ1-2 | TRBV28 | TRBD1 | TGTGCCAGCATCCCCTCATCCGGGACAGTGGTACTTTGGGGCTACACCTTC | CASIPSSGTVVLWGYTF
- | TRBJ2-3 | TRBV28 | TRBD1 | TGTGCCAGCACCCGATGGAGTGGGACAGGTATCACAGATACGCAGTATTTT | CASTRWSGTGITDTQYF
- | TRBJ2-2 | TRBV5-4 | - | TGTGCCAGCAGCCAAGGTGGACGAGCGAACACCGGGGAGCTGTTTTTT | CASSQGGRANTGELFF
- | TRBJ1-4 | TRBV10-3 | - | TGTGCCATCACTAGGGACATCGGTGAAAAACTGTTTTTT | CAITRDIGEKLFF
medium-sized | TRBJ1-5 | TRBV7-8 | - | TGTGCCAGCAGCTTAGGGGCCAGCCACAATCAGCCCCAGCATTTT | CASSLGASHNQPQHF
- | TRBJ2-7 | TRBV7-6 | - | TGTGCCAGCAGCTTACTGGAGGCCTACGAGCAGTACTTC | CASSLLEAYEQYF
- | TRBJ1-4 | TRBV18 | - | TGTGCCAGCTCACCGCCGGGACTAACAGGGACAAAACTGTTTTTT | CASSPPGLTGTKLFF
once | TRBJ2-5 | TRBV5-4 | - | TGTGCCAGCAGCCCTGGACAGCTACAAGAGACCCAGTACTTC | CASSPGQLQETQYF
- | TRBJ1-2 | TRBV19 | - | TGTGCCACTACTCCAGGGTCGAGTGGCTACACCTTC | CATTPGSSGYTF
- | TRBJ2-2 | TRBV4-2 | TRBD2 | TGTGCCAGCAGCCTGCCCGGGACTAGCGGCAGGGAGCTGTTTTTT | CASSLPGTSGRELFF